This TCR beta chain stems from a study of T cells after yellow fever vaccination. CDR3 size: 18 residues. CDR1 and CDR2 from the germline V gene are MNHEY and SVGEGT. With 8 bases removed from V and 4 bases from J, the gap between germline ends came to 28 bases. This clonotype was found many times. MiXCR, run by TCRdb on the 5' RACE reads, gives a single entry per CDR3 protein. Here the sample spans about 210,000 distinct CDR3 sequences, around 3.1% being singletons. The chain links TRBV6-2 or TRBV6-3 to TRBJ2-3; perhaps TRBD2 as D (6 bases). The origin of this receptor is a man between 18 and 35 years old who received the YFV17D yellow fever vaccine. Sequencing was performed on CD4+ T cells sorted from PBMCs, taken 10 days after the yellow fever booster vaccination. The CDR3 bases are TGTGCCAGCCACCCTATCCCAACCGGGACCGCGGGGCCAGATACGCAGTATTTT. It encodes CASHPIPTGTAGPDTQYF.